This passage covers 9 T cell receptor beta chains from one sample sequenced in a study of blood T cell repertoires in COVID-19. The assay was immunoSEQ multiplex PCR, and TCRdb's table has in-frame clones only and misses some. The sample contains 65,000 to 85,000 clones, around four fifths of which appear only once. Sequencing was carried out using peripheral blood. Receptors were obtained from a man in his forties or fifties with active COVID-19.

Here the CDR3 reads CASSSTRAGIQYF. The CDR3 DNA follows: TGTGCCAGCAGCTCGACTAGGGCGGGCATTCAGTACTTC. The rearrangement joins TRBV12-1 to TRBJ2-4; the table assigns TRBD2, which was not confirmed against the DNA. TRBV12-1 is a pseudogene locus. This CDR3 has 13 residues.

This clone was recorded only once. The V call is TRBV6-2 or TRBV6-3, the J call TRBJ2-3; D is uncertain. This CDR3 is 14 amino acids long. V lost 2 bases and J 4 bases, leaving 10 bases between the germline ends. Germline CDR1 is MNHEY and CDR2 is SVGEGT. In DNA form, the CDR3 reads TGTGCCAGCAGTTACCTGGAGAAGGCAGATACGCAGTATTTT. Protein: CASSYLEKADTQYF.

The chain uses TRBV5-1 and TRBJ2-3; D gene ambiguous. This CDR3 spans 15 amino acids. Trimming took 0 bases from V and 4 from J, leaving 12 bases between them. Germline V CDR1 and CDR2: SGHRS, YFSETQ. The CDR3 spells CASSLASVPADTQYF. CDR3 nucleotides: TGCGCCAGCAGCTTGGCCTCGGTCCCGGCAGATACGCAGTATTTT.

The chain couples TRBV2 to TRBJ2-1; 7 nucleotides agree with TRBD2. The CDR3 runs to 15 residues. V shed 4 bases, J shed 7 bases, and the junction held 10 bases outside the gene matches. Germline V gene sequence: CDR1 SNHLY, CDR2 FYNNEI. The CDR3 loop reads CASSGVGGGKNEQFF. The DNA of the CDR3 is TGTGCCAGCAGTGGAGTGGGCGGGGGAAAAAATGAGCAGTTCTTC.

V and J are TRBV19 and TRBJ1-2, with TRBD1 matching over 9 bases. The CDR3 has 18 amino acids. V was clipped by 5 bases and J by 0 bases; unmatched bases: 13. Germline V gene sequence: CDR1 LNHDA, CDR2 SQIVND (reference sequence). In nucleotides, the CDR3 is TGTGCCAGTAGTCCCCGACAGGGGGGAAGAGTAGCTAACTATGGCTACACCTTC. Protein: CASSPRQGGRVANYGYTF.

The gene calls are TRBV27 and TRBJ2-5; TRBD1 is a possible D gene (7 bases). Trimming cost V 8 bases and J 3 bases, with 13 bases left between them. This CDR3 contains 13 residues. Per the germline V gene, CDR1 is MNHEY and CDR2 is SMNVEV (reference sequence). The CDR3 spells CASGGGTEETQYF. CDR3 coding DNA: TGTGCCAGCGGGGGCGGGACAGAAGAGACCCAGTACTTC.

The chain combines TRBV23-1 with TRBJ1-2, with TRBD1 as a possible D gene (6 bases). TRBV23-1 is filed as an ORF, its function uncertain. Trimming removed 0 bases from V and 7 bases from J, with 9 bases in between. CDR3 length: 13 residues. Here the CDR3 DNA reads TGCGCCAGCAGTCAATCGGACAGACCTGGCTACACCTTC. It specifies CASSQSDRPGYTF.

The rearrangement joins TRBV7-6 to TRBJ1-4; no clear D gene. Germline V lookup: CDR1 SGHVS, CDR2 FNYEAQ. The CDR3 totals 15 residues. Trimming pared 1 base from V and 4 bases from J, leaving 10 bases between. The CDR3 loop reads CASSLEPGFNEKLFF. The CDR3 region has the DNA TGTGCCAGCAGCTTAGAGCCCGGGTTTAATGAAAAACTGTTTTTT.

The sample holds one count of this clone. The V and J genes are TRBV7-8 and TRBJ2-2, with a tentative D call TRBD2 (6 bases). V lost 5 bases, J lost 7 bases, and 14 bases lay in between. Germline V gene sequence: CDR1 SGHVS, CDR2 FQNEAQ. The CDR3 length is 14 residues. The CDR3 DNA is TGTGCCAGCAGCCCCCGGGAGCGGCACGGGGAGCTGTTTTTT. Residues: CASSPRERHGELFF.